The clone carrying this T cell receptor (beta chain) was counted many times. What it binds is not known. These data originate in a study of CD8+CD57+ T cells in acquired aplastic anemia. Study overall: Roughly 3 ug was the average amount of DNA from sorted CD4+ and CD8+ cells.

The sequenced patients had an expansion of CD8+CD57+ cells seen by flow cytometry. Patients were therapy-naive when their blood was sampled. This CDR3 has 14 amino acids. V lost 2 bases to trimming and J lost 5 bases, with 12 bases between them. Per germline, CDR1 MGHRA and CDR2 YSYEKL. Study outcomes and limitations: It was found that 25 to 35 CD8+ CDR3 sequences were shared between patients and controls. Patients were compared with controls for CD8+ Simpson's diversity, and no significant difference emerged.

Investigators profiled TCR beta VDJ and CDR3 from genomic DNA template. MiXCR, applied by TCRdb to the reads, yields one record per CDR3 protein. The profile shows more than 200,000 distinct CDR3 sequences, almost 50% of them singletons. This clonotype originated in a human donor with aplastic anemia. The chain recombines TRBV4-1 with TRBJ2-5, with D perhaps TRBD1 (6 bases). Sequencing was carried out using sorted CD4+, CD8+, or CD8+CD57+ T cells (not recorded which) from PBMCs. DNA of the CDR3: TGCGCCAGCAGCCAACTGGTCAGGGGTGAGACCCAGTACTTC. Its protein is CASSQLVRGETQYF.